In this sample, the clone carrying this T cell receptor beta chain turned up once. A read error may produce the germline difference seen at one junction end. Genomic DNA served as template for TCR beta VDJ and CDR3 profiling. TCRdb reanalysed the reads using MiXCR and keeps one entry per CDR3 protein. The repertoire holds 100,000 to 150,000 distinct CDR3 sequences, about 46% seen once, with 2% to 3% in the top ten. This entry belongs to a study of CD8+CD57+ T cells in acquired aplastic anemia. Study in general: Average DNA yield from sorted CD4+ and CD8+ cells was roughly 3 ug.

The germline V gene encodes CDR1 KGHDR and CDR2 SFDVKD. This CDR3 is 12 amino acids long. This sequence originates from a human donor in good health, serving as a control. The sequenced sample was sorted CD4+, CD8+, or CD8+CD57+ T cells (not recorded which) from PBMCs. The rearrangement joins TRBV24-1 to TRBJ1-2; no definite D call. The CDR3 DNA follows: TGTGCCAGCAGTTACCCGACGGATGGCTACACCTTC. Translating it yields CASSYPTDGYTF.